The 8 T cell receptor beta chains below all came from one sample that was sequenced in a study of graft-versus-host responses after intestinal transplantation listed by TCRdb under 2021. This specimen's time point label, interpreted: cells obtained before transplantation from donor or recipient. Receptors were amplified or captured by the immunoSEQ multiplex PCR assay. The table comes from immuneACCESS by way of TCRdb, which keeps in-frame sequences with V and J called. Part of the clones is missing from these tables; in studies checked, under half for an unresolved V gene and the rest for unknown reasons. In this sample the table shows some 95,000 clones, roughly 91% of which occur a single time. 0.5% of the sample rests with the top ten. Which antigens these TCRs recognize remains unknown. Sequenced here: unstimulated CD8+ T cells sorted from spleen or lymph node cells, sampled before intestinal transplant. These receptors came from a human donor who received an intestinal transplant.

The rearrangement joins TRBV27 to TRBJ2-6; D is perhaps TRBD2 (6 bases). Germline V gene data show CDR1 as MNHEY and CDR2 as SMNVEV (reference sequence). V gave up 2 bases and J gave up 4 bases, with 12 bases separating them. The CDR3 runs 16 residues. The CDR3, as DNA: TGTGCCAGCAGTTTACTTGGGGCGGGAGGGGCCAACGTCCTGACTTTC. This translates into CASSLLGAGGANVLTF. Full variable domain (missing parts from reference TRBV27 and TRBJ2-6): EAQVTQNPRYLITVTGKKLTVTCSQNMNHEYMSWYRQDPGLGLRQIYYSMNVEVTDKGDVPEGYKVSRKEKRNFPLILESPSPNQTSLYFCASSLLGAGGANVLTFGAGSRLTVL.

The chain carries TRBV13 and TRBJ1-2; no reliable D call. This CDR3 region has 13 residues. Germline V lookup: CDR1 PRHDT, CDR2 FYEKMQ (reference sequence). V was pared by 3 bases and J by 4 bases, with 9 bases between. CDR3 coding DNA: TGTGCCAGCAGCTTCGATGACTTCTATGGCTACACCTTC. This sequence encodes CASSFDDFYGYTF.

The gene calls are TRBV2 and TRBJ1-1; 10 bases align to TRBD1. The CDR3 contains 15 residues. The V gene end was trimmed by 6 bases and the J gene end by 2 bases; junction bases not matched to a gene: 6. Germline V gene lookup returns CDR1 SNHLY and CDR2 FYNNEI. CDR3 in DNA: TGTGCCAGCAGCCAAAGGACAGGGGGAAACACTGAAGCTTTCTTT. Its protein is CASSQRTGGNTEAFF.

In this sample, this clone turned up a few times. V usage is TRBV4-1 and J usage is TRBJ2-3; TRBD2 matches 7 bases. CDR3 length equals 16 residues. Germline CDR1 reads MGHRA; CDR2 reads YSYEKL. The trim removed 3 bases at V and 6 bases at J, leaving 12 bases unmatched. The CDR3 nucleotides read TGCGCCAGCAGCCAGGGCGGACTAGTTTTATCGGATACGCAGTATTTT. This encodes CASSQGGLVLSDTQYF.

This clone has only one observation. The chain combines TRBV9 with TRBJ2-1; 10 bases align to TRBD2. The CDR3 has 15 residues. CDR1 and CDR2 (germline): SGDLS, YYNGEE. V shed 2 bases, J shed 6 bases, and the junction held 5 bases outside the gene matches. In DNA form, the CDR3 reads TGTGCCAGCAGCGTTTTTAGCGGGGGGTCCAATGAGCAGTTCTTC. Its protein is CASSVFSGGSNEQFF. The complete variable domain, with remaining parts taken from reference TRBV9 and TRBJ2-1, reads DSGVTQTPKHLITATGQRVTLRCSPRSGDLSVYWYQQSLDQGLQFLIQYYNGEERAKGNILERFSAQQFPDLHSELNLSSLELGDSALYFCASSVFSGGSNEQFFGPGTRLTVL.

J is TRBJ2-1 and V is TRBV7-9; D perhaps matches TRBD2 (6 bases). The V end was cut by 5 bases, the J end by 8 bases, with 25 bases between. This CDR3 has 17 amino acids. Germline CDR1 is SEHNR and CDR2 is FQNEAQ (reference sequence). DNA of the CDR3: TGTGCCAGCAGCGCATCTAGCGACAACTACAGTGGCGATGAGCAGTTCTTC. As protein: CASSASSDNYSGDEQFF.

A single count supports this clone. This CDR3 reads CASSMTGNPYEQYF. CDR3 sequence (DNA): TGCGCCAGCAGCATGACAGGGAATCCCTACGAGCAGTACTTC. This chain connects TRBV4-1 to TRBJ2-7; 7 bases map to TRBD1. Germline CDR1 and CDR2: MGHRA and YSYEKL. Unmatched junction bases numbered 6, after V lost 5 bases and J lost 2 bases. This CDR3 spans 14 amino acids.

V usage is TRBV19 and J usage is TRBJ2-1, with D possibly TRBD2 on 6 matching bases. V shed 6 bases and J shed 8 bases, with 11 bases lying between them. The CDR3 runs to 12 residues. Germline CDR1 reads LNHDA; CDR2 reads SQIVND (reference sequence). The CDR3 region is CASREGWHEQFF. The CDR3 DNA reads TGTGCCAGTAGGGAGGGGTGGCATGAGCAGTTCTTC.